This is a list of T cell receptor beta chains from one sample in a study of blood T cell repertoires in COVID-19. TCRdb's copy holds only in-frame clones and misses some; the assay was immunoSEQ multiplex PCR. Of about 160,000 clones in the sample, 82% are singletons; the top ten hold around a sixth. The source material was PBMCs or T cells enriched from blood (not recorded which). These receptor sequences come from a man in his fifties or sixties who had recovered from COVID-19. Both conserved end residues are part of each CDR3. Fields, in order: clone size, J gene, V gene, CDR3 length, D gene, CDR3 DNA, CDR3 protein. A D gene is named only where the DNA matches it firmly. Not all rows give a size; the values are once, few, many and, for expanded clones, a class.

.	TRBJ2-7	TRBV5-1	16	.	TGCGCCAGCAGCAAGAGTACAGGGTCCCAACGTTACGAGCAGTACTTC	CASSKSTGSQRYEQYF
.	TRBJ1-1	TRBV19	16	TRBD1	TGTGCCAGTAGTATCGACAGGGGTGAAATGAACACTGAAGCTTTCTTT	CASSIDRGEMNTEAFF
.	TRBJ2-7	TRBV19	14	TRBD1	TGTGCCAGTAGTCAGCCGGGACAGGGCTACGAGCAGTACTTC	CASSQPGQGYEQYF
.	TRBJ2-2	TRBV19	14	.	TGTGCCAGTAGTGCAAGACAGTTCACCGGGGAGCTGTTTTTT	CASSARQFTGELFF
.	TRBJ2-3	TRBV5-1	14	.	TGCGCCAGCAACTTACAGGGACACACAGATACGCAGTATTTT	CASNLQGHTDTQYF
.	TRBJ1-5	TRBV4-1	17	.	TGCGCCAGCAGCCGAGCGGGCAGCGGGTCAAGTAATCAGCCCCAGCATTTT	CASSRAGSGSSNQPQHF
.	TRBJ2-1	TRBV7-6	18	TRBD2	TGTGCCAGCAGCCCAAAGGTCGGGCTAGCGGGGTTCCCCAATGAGCAGTTCTTC	CASSPKVGLAGFPNEQFF
few	TRBJ1-1	TRBV19	12	.	TGTGCCAGTAGTACCTACAGGGCTGAAGCTTTCTTT	CASSTYRAEAFF
few	TRBJ1-2	TRBV6-5	16	.	TGTGCCAGCAGTTACTCGACGGTCTGGGACACCTATGGCTACACCTTC	CASSYSTVWDTYGYTF
.	TRBJ1-4	TRBV10-3	18	.	TGTGCCATCAGTGACTTCGCGACAGGTCTTGCAACTAATGAAAAACTGTTTTTT	CAISDFATGLATNEKLFF
.	TRBJ2-2	TRBV12-5	17	TRBD2	TGTGCTAGTGGTTTGGGAGCGGCGACTAGCGGGAAGGCCGAGCTGTTTTTT	CASGLGAATSGKAELFF
.	TRBJ1-6	TRBV27	18	TRBD1	TGTGCCAGCAGCCGTACCGGGACAGGGGGATCCTATAATTCACCCCTCCACTTT	CASSRTGTGGSYNSPLHF
.	TRBJ2-1	TRBV4-1	17	TRBD2	TGCGCCAGCAGCCAATCCCTAGCGGAGAGCTCCTACAATGAGCAGTTCTTC	CASSQSLAESSYNEQFF
.	TRBJ2-7	TRBV9	15	.	TGTGCCAGCAGCGTCCGAAGTGGAAGCGGCTACGAGCAGTACTTC	CASSVRSGSGYEQYF
.	TRBJ2-5	TRBV19	13	TRBD2	TGTGCCAGTAAGCGGGGGGATCGGGAGACCCAGTACTTC	CASKRGDRETQYF
.	TRBJ2-1	TRBV5-1	16	TRBD2	TGCGCCAGCAGCCTATCTAGCGGGAGTTCCTACAATGAGCAGTTCTTC	CASSLSSGSSYNEQFF
few	TRBJ2-3	TRBV15	15	TRBD2	TGTGCCACCAGCAGAGAGGCGGGAGGGACAGATACGCAGTATTTT	CATSREAGGTDTQYF
once	TRBJ2-7	TRBV10-1	16	.	TGCGCCAGCAGTGAAGACCAGAGCAGGTTAACCTACGAGCAGTACTTC	CASSEDQSRLTYEQYF
.	TRBJ2-3	TRBV29-1	12	.	TGCAGCGGTGGGGAGGAGACAGATACGCAGTATTTT	CSGGEETDTQYF
.	TRBJ2-5	TRBV3-1/TRBV3-2	21	TRBD2	TGTGCCTGCAGCCAAGGGACCGGGTCAAAGGGTTGGCGGGGGGAGGCGGAGACCCAGTACTTC	CACSQGTGSKGWRGEAETQYF
.	TRBJ2-1	TRBV4-2	18	TRBD1	TGTGCCAGCAGCCAAGATCCTATGGGGACAGGGGGAATCGGTGAGCAGTTCTTC	CASSQDPMGTGGIGEQFF
.	TRBJ2-2	TRBV7-9	14	TRBD1	TGTGCCAGCAGCCCCGACAGGGACACCGGGGAGCTGTTTTTT	CASSPDRDTGELFF